This is a list of T cell receptor beta chains from one sample in a study of T cell changes during pregnancy in multiple sclerosis. The data were produced by immunoSEQ multiplex PCR, yet TCRdb's version contains in-frame clones alone and is incomplete. The table has some 54,000 clones, 93% seen once. Sequenced here: peripheral blood, sampled after pregnancy. The receptors were gathered from a female donor with multiple sclerosis, enrolled in a pregnancy study. The CDR3 runs from the conserved cysteine through the conserved F or W. D genes are given only for firm matches. Rows give clone size only sometimes, using once, few, many, or a class for an expanded clone.

j_gene	v_gene	abundance	d_gene	CDR3aa	CDR3nt
TRBJ2-3	TRBV15	NA	TRBD2	CATSAGTSGRWGKDTQYF	TGTGCCACCTCCGCCGGGACTAGCGGGAGGTGGGGTAAAGATACGCAGTATTTT
TRBJ2-2	TRBV6-1	NA	TRBD2	CASSEAGLAGGDGELFF	TGTGCCAGCAGTGAAGCGGGGCTAGCGGGAGGTGACGGGGAGCTGTTTTTT
TRBJ1-2	TRBV19	once	TRBD1	CASTNRDRIRYGYTF	TGTGCCAGTACAAACCGGGACAGAATTCGCTATGGCTACACCTTC
TRBJ1-1	TRBV29-1	NA	TRBD1	CSVSGTGITEAFF	TGCAGCGTTTCCGGGACAGGGATCACTGAAGCTTTCTTT
TRBJ1-2	TRBV28	NA	TRBD1	CASSLGGQGGTYGYTF	TGTGCCAGCAGTTTAGGGGGACAGGGTGGAACCTATGGCTACACCTTC
TRBJ2-1	TRBV14	NA	NA	CASSHGSGVYNEQFF	TGTGCCAGCAGCCATGGGAGCGGTGTCTACAATGAGCAGTTCTTC
TRBJ1-2	TRBV25-1	NA	NA	CASSRGQSYGYTF	TGTGCCAGCAGCCGAGGACAGAGCTATGGCTACACCTTC
TRBJ2-7	TRBV29-1	NA	NA	CSAQRGGNYEQYF	TGCAGCGCTCAAAGGGGCGGAAACTACGAGCAGTACTTC
TRBJ1-4	TRBV7-6	NA	TRBD1	CASSLEGQGKVGTNEKLFF	TGTGCCAGCAGCTTGGAAGGACAGGGGAAGGTGGGAACTAATGAAAAACTGTTTTTT
TRBJ1-6	TRBV5-4	NA	TRBD1	CASSLGDRGISPLHF	TGTGCCAGCAGCTTGGGGGACAGGGGAATTTCACCCCTCCACTTT
TRBJ1-1	TRBV20-1	NA	NA	CSARERDEAFF	TGCAGTGCTCGGGAGAGGGATGAAGCTTTCTTT
TRBJ1-5	TRBV27	NA	NA	CASSFFGGRGNQPQHF	TGTGCCAGCAGTTTTTTCGGGGGGCGAGGCAATCAGCCCCAGCATTTT
TRBJ1-1	TRBV6-4	NA	TRBD1	CASSDSAGGAVTEAFF	TGTGCCAGCAGTGACTCCGCAGGGGGCGCGGTTACTGAAGCTTTCTTT
TRBJ2-1	TRBV5-1	NA	TRBD2	CASAGRTSGSGEQFF	TGCGCCAGCGCCGGGAGGACTAGCGGGAGTGGTGAGCAGTTCTTC
TRBJ1-4	TRBV29-1	NA	NA	CSVGRSEKLFF	TGCAGCGTTGGCCGGAGCGAAAAACTGTTTTTT
TRBJ2-3	TRBV13	NA	NA	CASSLGGLVPHRGDTQYF	TGTGCCAGCAGCTTAGGAGGTTTGGTACCTCATCGGGGGGATACGCAGTATTTT